The clone carrying this T cell receptor beta chain was counted once. Trimming removed 2 bases from V and 2 bases from J, with 15 bases in between. The CDR3 covers 16 residues. The V gene's germline CDR1 is LGHNA and CDR2 YSLEER. Sorted-subset replicate PCRs used roughly 220 ng DNA, approximately 30,000 T cell genomes. Sequencing was performed with immunoSEQ multiplex PCR; in TCRdb, only in-frame clones are kept and a portion is missing. The profile covers just over 2,000,000 clones, with around 95% appearing a single time and 0.13% taken by the ten largest. This sample was included in a study of shared clonotypes between healthy human individuals.

Specimen: naive CD4+ T cells sorted from blood. As for subset: CD45RA+ positively selected. This chain links TRBV4-3 with TRBJ1-2; D not certain. The origin of this receptor is a man aged 18 to 30 in good health. The CDR3 spells CASSQSVGTKNYGYTF. For the CDR3, the DNA is TGCGCCAGCAGCCAAAGCGTGGGAACGAAGAACTATGGCTACACCTTC.